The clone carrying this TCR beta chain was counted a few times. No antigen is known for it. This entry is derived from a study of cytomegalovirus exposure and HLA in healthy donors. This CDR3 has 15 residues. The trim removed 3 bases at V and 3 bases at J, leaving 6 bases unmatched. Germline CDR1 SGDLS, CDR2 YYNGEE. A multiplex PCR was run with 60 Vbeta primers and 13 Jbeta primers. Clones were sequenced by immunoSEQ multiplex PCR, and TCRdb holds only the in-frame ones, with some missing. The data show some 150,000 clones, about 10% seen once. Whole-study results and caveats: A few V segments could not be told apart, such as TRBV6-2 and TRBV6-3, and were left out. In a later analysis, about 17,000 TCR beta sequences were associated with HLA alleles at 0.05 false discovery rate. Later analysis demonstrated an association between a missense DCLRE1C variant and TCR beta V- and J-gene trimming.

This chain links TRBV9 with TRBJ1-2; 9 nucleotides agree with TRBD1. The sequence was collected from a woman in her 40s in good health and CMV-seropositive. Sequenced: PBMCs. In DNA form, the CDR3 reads TGTGCCAGCAGCGGACAGGGGGTTAGTGACTATGGCTACACCTTC. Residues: CASSGQGVSDYGYTF.